This TCR beta chain emerged from a study of blood T cell repertoires in COVID-19. Study-wide context: Collection of acute and convalescent COVID-19 samples took place in the United States, Italy and Spain. PBMCs, B-cell-depleted T cells, or T cells were the source of the cDNA or gDNA that made up the material.

Source study methods: Estimation of nucleated cell counts relied on the amplification of reference gene primers. Here immunoSEQ multiplex PCR was the method, and the copy in TCRdb shows in-frame clones only, minus some. The DNA was the basis for D and trimming; V, J and clone size are from that table. Counted here are some 75,000 clones, 75% to 90% occurring once; the ten biggest clones make up 0.58%. Trimming left V 0 bases short and J 7 bases short, with 17 bases between. The CDR3 is made up of 16 amino acids. Germline V lookup: CDR1 SGHRS, CDR2 YFSETQ. Input material: peripheral blood. The clonotype originates from a man aged 55 to 70 with acute or convalescent COVID-19. V usage is TRBV5-1 and J usage is TRBJ2-1; unclear D gene. As DNA, the CDR3 is TGCGCCAGCAGCTTGGCCGGATCTGCCGTCGGGAATGAGCAGTTCTTC. Its protein product is CASSLAGSAVGNEQFF.